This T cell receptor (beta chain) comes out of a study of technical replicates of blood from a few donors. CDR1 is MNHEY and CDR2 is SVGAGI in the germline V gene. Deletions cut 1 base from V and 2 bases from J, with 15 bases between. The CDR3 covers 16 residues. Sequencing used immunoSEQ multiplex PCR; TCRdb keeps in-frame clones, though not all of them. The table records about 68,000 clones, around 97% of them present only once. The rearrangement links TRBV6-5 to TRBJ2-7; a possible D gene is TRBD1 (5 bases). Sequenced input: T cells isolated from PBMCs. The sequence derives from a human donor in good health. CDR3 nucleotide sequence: TGTGCCAGCAGTTACTGGCGCGCTCTAGGGGCCTACGAGCAGTACTTC. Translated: CASSYWRALGAYEQYF.